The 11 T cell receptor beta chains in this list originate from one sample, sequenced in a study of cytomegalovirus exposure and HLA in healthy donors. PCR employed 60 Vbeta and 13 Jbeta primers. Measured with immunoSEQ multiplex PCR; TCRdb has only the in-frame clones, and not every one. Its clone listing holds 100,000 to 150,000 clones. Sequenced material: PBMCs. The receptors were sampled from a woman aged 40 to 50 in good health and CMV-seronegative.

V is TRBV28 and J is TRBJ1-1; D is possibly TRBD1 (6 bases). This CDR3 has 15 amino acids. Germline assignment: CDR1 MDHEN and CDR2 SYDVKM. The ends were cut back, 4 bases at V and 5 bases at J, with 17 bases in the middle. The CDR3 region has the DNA TGTGCCAGCAGTTACGCCGGGGGGCAAGGAACTGAAGCTTTCTTT. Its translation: CASSYAGGQGTEAFF.

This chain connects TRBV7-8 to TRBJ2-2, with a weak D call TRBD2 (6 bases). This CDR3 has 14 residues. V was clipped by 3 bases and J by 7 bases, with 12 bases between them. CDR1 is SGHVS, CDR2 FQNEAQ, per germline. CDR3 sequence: CASSFPGGHGELFF. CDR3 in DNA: TGTGCCAGCAGCTTCCCCGGGGGTCACGGGGAGCTGTTTTTT.

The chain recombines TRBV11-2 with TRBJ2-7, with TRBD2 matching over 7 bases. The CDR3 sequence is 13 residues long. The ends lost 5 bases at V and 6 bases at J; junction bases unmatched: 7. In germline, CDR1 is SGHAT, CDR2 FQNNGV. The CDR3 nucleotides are TGTGCCAGCAGCCCTACGGGGACTACCGAGCAGTACGTC. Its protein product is CASSPTGTTEQYV.

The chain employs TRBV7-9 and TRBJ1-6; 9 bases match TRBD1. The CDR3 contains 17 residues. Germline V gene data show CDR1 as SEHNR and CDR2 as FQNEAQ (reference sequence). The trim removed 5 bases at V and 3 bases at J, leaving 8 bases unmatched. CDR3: CASSPEGQGIYNSPLHF. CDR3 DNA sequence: TGTGCCAGCAGCCCGGAAGGACAGGGGATCTATAATTCACCCCTCCACTTT. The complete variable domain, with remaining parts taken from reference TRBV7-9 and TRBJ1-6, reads DTGVSQNPRHKITKRGQNVTFRCDPISEHNRLYWYRQTLGQGPEFLTYFQNEAQLEKSRLLSDRFSAERPKGSFSTLEIQRTEQGDSAMYLCASSPEGQGIYNSPLHFGNGTRLTVT.

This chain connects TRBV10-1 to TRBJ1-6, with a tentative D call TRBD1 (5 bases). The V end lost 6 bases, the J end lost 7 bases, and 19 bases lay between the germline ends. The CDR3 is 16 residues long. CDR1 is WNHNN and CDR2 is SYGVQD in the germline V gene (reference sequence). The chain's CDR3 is CASSEPHRKRNSPLHF. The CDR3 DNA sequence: TGCGCCAGCAGCGAACCCCACAGGAAGCGAAATTCACCCCTCCACTTT.

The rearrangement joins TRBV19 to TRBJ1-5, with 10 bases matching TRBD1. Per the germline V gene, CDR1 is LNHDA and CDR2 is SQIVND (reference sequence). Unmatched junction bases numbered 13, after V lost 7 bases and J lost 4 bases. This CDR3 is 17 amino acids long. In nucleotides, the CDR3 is TGTGCCAGTAATCGTTCCCGGGACAGGGGACGTAATCAGCCCCAGCATTTT. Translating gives CASNRSRDRGRNQPQHF.

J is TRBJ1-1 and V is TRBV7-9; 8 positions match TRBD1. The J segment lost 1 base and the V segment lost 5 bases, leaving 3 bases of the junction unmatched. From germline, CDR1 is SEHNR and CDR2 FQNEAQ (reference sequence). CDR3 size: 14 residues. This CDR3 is CASSRQGSNTEAFF. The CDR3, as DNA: TGTGCCAGCAGCCGACAGGGGTCGAACACTGAAGCTTTCTTT.

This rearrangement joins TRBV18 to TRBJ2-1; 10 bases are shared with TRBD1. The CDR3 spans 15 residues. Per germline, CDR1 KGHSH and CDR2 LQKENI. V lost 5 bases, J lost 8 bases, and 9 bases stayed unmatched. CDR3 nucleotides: TGTGCCAGCTCAGCCCGACAGGGGGCATACGATGAGCAGTTCTTC. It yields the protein CASSARQGAYDEQFF.

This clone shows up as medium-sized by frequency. The CDR3 DNA reads TGTGCCAGCAGCTTGGTGCTGGGGCCGCACAATGAGCAGTTCTTC. It encodes CASSLVLGPHNEQFF. V is TRBV5-6 and J is TRBJ2-1; the D gene is possibly TRBD1 (5 bases). Germline V gene sequence: CDR1 SGHDT, CDR2 YYEEEE. V shed 0 bases and J shed 5 bases, with 12 bases lying between them. This CDR3 is 15 amino acids long.

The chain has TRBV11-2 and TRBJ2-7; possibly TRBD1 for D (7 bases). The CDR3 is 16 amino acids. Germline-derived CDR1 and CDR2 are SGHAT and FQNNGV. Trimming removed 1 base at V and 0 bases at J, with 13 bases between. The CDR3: CASSLGAGTVSYEQYV. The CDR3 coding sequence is TGTGCCAGCAGCTTAGGGGCGGGGACAGTCTCCTACGAGCAGTACGTC.

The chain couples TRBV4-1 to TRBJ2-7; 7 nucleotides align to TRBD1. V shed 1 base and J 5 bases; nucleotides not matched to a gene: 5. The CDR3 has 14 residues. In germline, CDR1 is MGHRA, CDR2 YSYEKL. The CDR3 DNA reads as TGCGCCAGCAGCCAAGGACAGGGAAGGGACGAGCAGTACTTC. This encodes CASSQGQGRDEQYF.